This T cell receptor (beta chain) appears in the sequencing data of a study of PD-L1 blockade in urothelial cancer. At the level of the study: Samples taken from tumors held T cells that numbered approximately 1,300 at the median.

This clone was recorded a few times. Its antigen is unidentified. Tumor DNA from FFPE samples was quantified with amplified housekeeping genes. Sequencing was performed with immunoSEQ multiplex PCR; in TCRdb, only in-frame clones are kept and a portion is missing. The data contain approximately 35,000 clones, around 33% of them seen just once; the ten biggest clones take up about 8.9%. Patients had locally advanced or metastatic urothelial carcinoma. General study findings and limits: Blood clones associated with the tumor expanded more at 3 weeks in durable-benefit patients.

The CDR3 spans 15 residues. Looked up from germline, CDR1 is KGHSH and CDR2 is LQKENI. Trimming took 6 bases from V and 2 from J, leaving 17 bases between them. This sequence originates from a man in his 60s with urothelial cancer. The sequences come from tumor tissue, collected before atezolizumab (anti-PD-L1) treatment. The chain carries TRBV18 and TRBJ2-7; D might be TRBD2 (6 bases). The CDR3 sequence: CASSRDWAGTYEQYF. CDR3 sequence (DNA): TGTGCCAGCTCGAGAGACTGGGCGGGAACCTACGAGCAGTACTTC. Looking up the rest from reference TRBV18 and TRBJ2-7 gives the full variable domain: NAGVMQNPRHLVRRRGQEARLRCSPMKGHSHVYWYRQLPEEGLKFMVYLQKENIIDESGMPKERFSAEFPKEGPSILRIQQVVRGDSAAYFCASSRDWAGTYEQYFGPGTRLTVT.